This note documents a single TCR beta chain sequence. One end of the junction fails to match germline, which may point to a read error. The data originate from a study of blood T cell repertoires in COVID-19. Some clones are missing from TCRdb's copy, which holds only in-frame ones; the method was immunoSEQ multiplex PCR. Found here are 120,000 or so clones, around three quarters of them singletons; the top ten hold 2% to 2.5%. The germline gives CDR1 WSHSY, CDR2 SAAADI. This CDR3 contains 13 residues. Sequencing input: peripheral blood. The receptor's source is a woman aged 70 to 79 with acute or convalescent COVID-19. The V call is TRBV10-2, the J call TRBJ2-5; possible D gene TRBD2, 6 bases. CDR3 in amino acids: CASSEGRTETQYF. The CDR3 region has the DNA TGCGCCAGTAGTGAGGGGAGGACAGAGACCCAGTACTTC.